A single TCR beta chain is shown here with its context. The antigen is not known. These data come from a study of OX40 agonist ivuxolimab in advanced cancers. Study results and caveats: CD8+ T cells showed, on average, more clonal expansion than CD4+ cells.

This table comes from immunoSEQ multiplex PCR, and its TCRdb copy is limited to in-frame clones, with some not included. The sample includes tens of thousands of clones, around 90% of them seen just once. The receptor was derived from an adult with an advanced solid tumor such as melanoma, head and neck, liver or kidney cancer. The input for sequencing was CD4+ or CD8+ T cells sorted from blood, taken in a trial of the OX40 agonist ivuxolimab.

CDR3 sequence: CAWSDFSGYHNYGYTF. The CDR3 bases are TGTGCCTGGAGTGATTTCTCGGGGTATCATAACTATGGCTACACCTTC. J is TRBJ1-2 and V is TRBV30; D ambiguous. This CDR3 spans 16 amino acids. V was clipped by 1 base and J by 1 base, with 16 bases between them. Germline values: CDR1 GTSNPN, CDR2 SVGIG (reference sequence). Full variable domain (rest looked up from reference TRBV30 and TRBJ1-2): SQTIHQWPATLVQPVGSPLSLECTVEGTSNPNLYWYRQAAGRGLQLLFYSVGIGQISSEVPQNLSASRPQDRQFILSSKKLLLSDSGFYLCAWSDFSGYHNYGYTFGSGTRLTVV.